Below, 7 T cell receptor beta chains from the same sample are listed, as sequenced in a study of neurological immune-mediated disorders. The sample's time point: longitudinal time-point 3. Using its own MiXCR run on the 5' RACE reads, TCRdb lists one record per CDR3 protein. The profile shows about 81,000 distinct CDR3 sequences, under 4.5% of them singletons. The source material was PBMCs. The receptors derive from a woman between 55 and 75 years old with multiple sclerosis.

This clonotype was found many times. The chain employs TRBV7-2 and TRBJ1-2; D unresolved. V lost 2 bases and J 0 bases, leaving 19 bases between the germline ends. The CDR3 covers 18 residues. The germline CDR1 and CDR2 sequences are SGHTA and FQGNSA. The CDR3 DNA reads TGTGCCAGCAGCTTACGTTCACATCTACCAAGTTCTAACTATGGCTACACCTTC. It yields the protein CASSLRSHLPSSNYGYTF.

In its sample, this clonotype was seen many times. The rearrangement links TRBV12-3 or TRBV12-4 to TRBJ2-7; 8 bases are a match to TRBD2. V was clipped by 5 bases and J by 3 bases; unmatched bases: 12. There are 16 residues in the CDR3. The CDR3 reads CASSAQAGGGLYEQYF. In nucleotides, the CDR3 is TGTGCCAGCAGTGCCCAAGCCGGGGGGGGCCTCTACGAGCAGTACTTC.

This clonotype was counted at least ten times. V is TRBV20-1 and J is TRBJ1-6; D is unclear. Trimming cost V 0 bases and J 2 bases, with 11 bases left between them. The germline V gene encodes CDR1 DFQATT and CDR2 SNEGSKA (reference sequence). The CDR3 is 16 residues long. The CDR3 region has the DNA TGCAGTGCTAGAGAAGGCACAACCGCCTATAATTCACCCCTCCACTTT. Translation gives CSAREGTTAYNSPLHF.

This clonotype occurred a few times. The chain links TRBV19 to TRBJ2-7; either TRBD1 or TRBD2 may supply D (5 bases each). The germline gives CDR1 LNHDA, CDR2 SQIVND (reference sequence). The CDR3 runs to 14 residues. Trimming took 5 bases from V and 2 from J, leaving 13 bases between them. The CDR3, as DNA: TGTGCCAGTAGTTCCCGAGGGGAGACCTACGAGCAGTACTTC. This sequence encodes CASSSRGETYEQYF. The full variable domain, with the rest looked up from reference TRBV19 and TRBJ2-7, is DGGITQSPKYLFRKEGQNVTLSCEQNLNHDAMYWYRQDPGQGLRLIYYSQIVNDFQKGDIAEGYSVSREKKESFPLTVTSAQKNPTAFYLCASSSRGETYEQYFGPGTRLTVT.

This clonotype was counted ten times or more. In DNA form, the CDR3 reads TGCAGCGCCATGGCCAACTCCTACGAGCAGTACTTC. The encoded protein is CSAMANSYEQYF. The rearrangement joins TRBV29-1 to TRBJ2-7; D unclear. Germline V gene sequence: CDR1 SQVTM, CDR2 ANQGSEA. CDR3 length: 12 residues. Trimming took 7 bases from V and 0 from J, leaving 10 bases between them.

This clonotype was seen many times. J is TRBJ2-7 and V is TRBV12-3 or TRBV12-4; 13 nucleotides match TRBD2. Unmatched junction bases numbered 8, after V lost 3 bases and J lost 6 bases. The CDR3 loop spans 16 amino acids. The CDR3 loop is CASSFSLAGGPGEQYF. The CDR3 DNA reads as TGTGCCAGCAGTTTCTCACTAGCGGGGGGGCCGGGCGAGCAGTACTTC.

This clonotype was counted many times. This chain connects TRBV5-1 to TRBJ2-1; no definite D call. Deletions cut 6 bases from V and 5 bases from J, with 6 bases between. Germline assignment: CDR1 SGHRS and CDR2 YFSETQ. The CDR3 consists of 11 residues. The CDR3 DNA is TGCGCCAGCATTTCCCACAATGAGCAGTTCTTC. Amino acid sequence: CASISHNEQFF.